The 4 T cell receptor beta chains given below trace back to one sample, sequenced in a study of response to subunit inactivated influenza vaccine. MiXCR, applied by TCRdb to the RT-PCR reads, yields one record per CDR3 protein. The sample lists around 200,000 distinct CDR3 sequences; nearly 9.5% were seen once. This specimen consisted of non-naive T cells sorted from PBMCs, obtained on the day of vaccination. The receptors were sampled from a man aged 50-60 years who received an inactivated influenza vaccine.

The chain links TRBV2 to TRBJ2-1; 8 bases are a match to TRBD2. Trimming cost V 3 bases and J 0 bases; bases outside gene matches: 7. The CDR3 consists of 17 residues. The germline V gene encodes CDR1 SNHLY and CDR2 FYNNEI. The CDR3: CASSEGHAGGSYNEQFF. The CDR3 DNA is TGTGCCAGCAGTGAGGGACATGCGGGAGGCTCCTACAATGAGCAGTTCTTC.

This clonotype showed up many times. V is TRBV7-2 and J is TRBJ2-7, with TRBD2 matching over 12 bases. Trimming at V came to 5 bases and at J to 6 bases, leaving 11 bases not matched to a gene. CDR3 length equals 16 residues. CDR1 is SGHTA, CDR2 FQGNSA, per germline. CDR3 bases: TGTGCCAGCAGCACCTCCCGGAGACTAGCGGGAGCCGAGCAGTACTTC. Protein product: CASSTSRRLAGAEQYF.

This chain uses TRBV9 with TRBJ2-2; tentatively, D is TRBD2 (6 bases). CDR3 length equals 14 residues. Germline loops: CDR1 SGDLS, CDR2 YYNGEE. V lost 0 bases and J lost 7, with 10 bases in between. Here the CDR3 DNA reads TGTGCCAGCAGCGTAGAGACTAGAAGCGGGGAGCTGTTTTTT. This encodes CASSVETRSGELFF. Full variable domain (rest looked up from reference TRBV9 and TRBJ2-2): DSGVTQTPKHLITATGQRVTLRCSPRSGDLSVYWYQQSLDQGLQFLIQYYNGEERAKGNILERFSAQQFPDLHSELNLSSLELGDSALYFCASSVETRSGELFFGEGSRLTVL.

The V and J genes are TRBV7-9 and TRBJ1-1, with 9 nucleotides matching TRBD1. Germline CDR1 and CDR2: SEHNR and FQNEAQ (reference sequence). CDR3 size: 16 residues. J lost 5 bases, V lost 1 base, and 8 bases had no gene match. The CDR3 region has the DNA TGTGCCAGCAGCTTAGGGGGACAGGGTCAGAGGACTGAAGCTTTCTTT. Translated, it gives CASSLGGQGQRTEAFF.